This TCR beta chain was documented in a study of control samples from healthy donors and cancer patients. The V gene's germline CDR1 is SEHNR and CDR2 FQNEAQ (reference sequence). This CDR3 is 12 amino acids long. Trimming shortened V by 11 bases and J by 5 bases, and 13 bases separated the two germline ends. Profiling relied on immunoSEQ multiplex PCR, and the TCRdb table lists in-frame clones only, not all of them. The sample consists of around 83,000 clones, approximately 94% of them appearing once. This clonotype was obtained from a middle-aged woman with lung cancer. The material sequenced was PBMCs. V gene TRBV7-9 combines with J gene TRBJ2-1; D call uncertain. The CDR3 DNA reads TGTGCCTGTTCCCACCCGAACAATGAGCAGTTCTTC. Protein: CACSHPNNEQFF. The entire variable domain, with the rest obtained from reference TRBV7-9 and TRBJ2-1, is as follows: DTGVSQNPRHKITKRGQNVTFRCDPISEHNRLYWYRQTLGQGPEFLTYFQNEAQLEKSRLLSDRFSAERPKGSFSTLEIQRTEQGDSAMYLCACSHPNNEQFFGPGTRLTVL.